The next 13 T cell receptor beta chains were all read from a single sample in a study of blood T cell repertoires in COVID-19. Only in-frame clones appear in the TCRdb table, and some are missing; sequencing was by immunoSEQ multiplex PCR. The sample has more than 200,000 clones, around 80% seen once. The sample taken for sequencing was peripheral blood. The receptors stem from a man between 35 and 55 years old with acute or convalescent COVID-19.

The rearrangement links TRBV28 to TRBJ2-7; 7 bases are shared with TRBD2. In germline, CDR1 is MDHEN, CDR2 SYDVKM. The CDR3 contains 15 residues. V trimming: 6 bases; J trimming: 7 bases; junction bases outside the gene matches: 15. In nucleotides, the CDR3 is TGTGCCAGCAGACCCGGGACTAAGGCTACGGGAGAGCAGTACTTC. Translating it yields CASRPGTKATGEQYF.

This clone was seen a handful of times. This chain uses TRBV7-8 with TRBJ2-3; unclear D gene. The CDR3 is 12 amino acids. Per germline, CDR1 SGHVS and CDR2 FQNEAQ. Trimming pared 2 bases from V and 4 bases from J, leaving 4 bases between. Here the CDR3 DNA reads TGTGCCAGCAGCTTAATAGCAGATACGCAGTATTTT. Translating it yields CASSLIADTQYF. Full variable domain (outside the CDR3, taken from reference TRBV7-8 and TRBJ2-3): GAGVSQSPRYKVAKRGQDVALRCDPISGHVSLFWYQQALGQGPEFLTYFQNEAQLDKSGLPSDRFFAERPEGSVSTLKIQRTQQEDSAVYLCASSLIADTQYFGPGTRLTVL.

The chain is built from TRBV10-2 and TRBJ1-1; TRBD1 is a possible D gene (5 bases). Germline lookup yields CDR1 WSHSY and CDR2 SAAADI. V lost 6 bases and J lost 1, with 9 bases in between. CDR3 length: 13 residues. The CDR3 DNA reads TGCGCCAGCAGACCCGGACAGAACACTGAAGCTTTCTTT. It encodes CASRPGQNTEAFF.

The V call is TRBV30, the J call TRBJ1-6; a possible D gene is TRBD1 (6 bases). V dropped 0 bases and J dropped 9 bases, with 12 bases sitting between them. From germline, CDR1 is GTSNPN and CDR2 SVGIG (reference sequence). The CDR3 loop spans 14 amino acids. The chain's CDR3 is CAWSVRTVGSPLHF. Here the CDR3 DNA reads TGTGCCTGGAGTGTCCGGACAGTCGGTTCACCCCTCCACTTT. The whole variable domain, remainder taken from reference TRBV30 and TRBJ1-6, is SQTIHQWPATLVQPVGSPLSLECTVEGTSNPNLYWYRQAAGRGLQLLFYSVGIGQISSEVPQNLSASRPQDRQFILSSKKLLLSDSGFYLCAWSVRTVGSPLHFGNGTRLTVT.

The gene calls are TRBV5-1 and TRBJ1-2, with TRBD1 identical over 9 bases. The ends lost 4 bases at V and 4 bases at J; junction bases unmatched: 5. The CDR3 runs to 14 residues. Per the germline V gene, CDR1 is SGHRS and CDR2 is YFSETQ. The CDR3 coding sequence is TGCGCCAGCAGCCTGGGACAGGGACCCTATGGCTACACCTTC. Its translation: CASSLGQGPYGYTF. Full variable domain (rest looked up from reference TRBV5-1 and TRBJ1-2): KAGVTQTPRYLIKTRGQQVTLSCSPISGHRSVSWYQQTPGQGLQFLFEYFSETQRNKGNFPGRFSGRQFSNSRSEMNVSTLELGDSALYLCASSLGQGPYGYTFGSGTRLTVV.

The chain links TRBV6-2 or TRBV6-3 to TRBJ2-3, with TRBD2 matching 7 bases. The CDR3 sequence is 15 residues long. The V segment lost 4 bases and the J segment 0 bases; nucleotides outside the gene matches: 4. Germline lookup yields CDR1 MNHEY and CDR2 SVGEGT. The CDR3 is CASSLAGTSTDTQYF. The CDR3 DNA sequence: TGTGCCAGCAGTTTAGCGGGTACTAGCACAGATACGCAGTATTTT.

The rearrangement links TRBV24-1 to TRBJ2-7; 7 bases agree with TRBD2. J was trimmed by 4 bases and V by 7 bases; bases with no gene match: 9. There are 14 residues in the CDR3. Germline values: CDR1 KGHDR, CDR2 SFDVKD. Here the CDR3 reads CATRNPGLSYEQYF. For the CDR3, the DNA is TGTGCCACCAGAAACCCGGGACTAAGTTACGAGCAGTACTTC.

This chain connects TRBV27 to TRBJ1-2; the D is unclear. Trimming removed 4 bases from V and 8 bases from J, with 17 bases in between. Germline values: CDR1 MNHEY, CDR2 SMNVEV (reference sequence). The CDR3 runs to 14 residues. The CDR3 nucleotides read TGTGCCAGCAGTTCGGTGTCAGCGGGCTGGGGCTACACCTTC. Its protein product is CASSSVSAGWGYTF.

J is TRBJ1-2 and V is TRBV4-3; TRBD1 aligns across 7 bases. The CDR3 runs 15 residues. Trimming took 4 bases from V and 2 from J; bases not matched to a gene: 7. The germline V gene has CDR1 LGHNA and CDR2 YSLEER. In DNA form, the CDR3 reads TGCGCCAGCAGCCTTACAGGGGATATAAACTATGGCTACACCTTC. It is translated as CASSLTGDINYGYTF.

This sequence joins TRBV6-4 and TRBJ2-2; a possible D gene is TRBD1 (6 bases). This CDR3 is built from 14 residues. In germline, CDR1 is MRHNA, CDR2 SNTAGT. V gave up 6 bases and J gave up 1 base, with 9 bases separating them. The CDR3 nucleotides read TGTGCCAGCAGCAAGACAGGGAACACCGGGGAGCTGTTTTTT. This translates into CASSKTGNTGELFF.

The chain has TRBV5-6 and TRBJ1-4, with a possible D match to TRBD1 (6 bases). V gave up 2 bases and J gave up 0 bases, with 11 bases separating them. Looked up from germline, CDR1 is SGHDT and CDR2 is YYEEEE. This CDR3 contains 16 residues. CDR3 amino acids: CASSFAGEPTNEKLFF. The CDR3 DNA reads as TGTGCCAGCAGCTTTGCAGGGGAGCCAACTAATGAAAAACTGTTTTTT.

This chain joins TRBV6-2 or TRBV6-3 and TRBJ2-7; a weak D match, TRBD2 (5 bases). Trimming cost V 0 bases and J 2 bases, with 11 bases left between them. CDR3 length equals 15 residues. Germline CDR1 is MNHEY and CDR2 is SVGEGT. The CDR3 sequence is CASSYSSSGTYEQYF. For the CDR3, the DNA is TGTGCCAGCAGTTACTCGTCGAGCGGAACCTACGAGCAGTACTTC.

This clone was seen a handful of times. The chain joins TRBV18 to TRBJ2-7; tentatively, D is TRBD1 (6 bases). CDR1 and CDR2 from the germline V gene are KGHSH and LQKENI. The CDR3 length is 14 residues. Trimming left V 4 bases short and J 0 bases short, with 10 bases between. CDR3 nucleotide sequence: TGTGCCAGCTCACTAACAGGGATCTCCTACGAGCAGTACTTC. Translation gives CASSLTGISYEQYF.